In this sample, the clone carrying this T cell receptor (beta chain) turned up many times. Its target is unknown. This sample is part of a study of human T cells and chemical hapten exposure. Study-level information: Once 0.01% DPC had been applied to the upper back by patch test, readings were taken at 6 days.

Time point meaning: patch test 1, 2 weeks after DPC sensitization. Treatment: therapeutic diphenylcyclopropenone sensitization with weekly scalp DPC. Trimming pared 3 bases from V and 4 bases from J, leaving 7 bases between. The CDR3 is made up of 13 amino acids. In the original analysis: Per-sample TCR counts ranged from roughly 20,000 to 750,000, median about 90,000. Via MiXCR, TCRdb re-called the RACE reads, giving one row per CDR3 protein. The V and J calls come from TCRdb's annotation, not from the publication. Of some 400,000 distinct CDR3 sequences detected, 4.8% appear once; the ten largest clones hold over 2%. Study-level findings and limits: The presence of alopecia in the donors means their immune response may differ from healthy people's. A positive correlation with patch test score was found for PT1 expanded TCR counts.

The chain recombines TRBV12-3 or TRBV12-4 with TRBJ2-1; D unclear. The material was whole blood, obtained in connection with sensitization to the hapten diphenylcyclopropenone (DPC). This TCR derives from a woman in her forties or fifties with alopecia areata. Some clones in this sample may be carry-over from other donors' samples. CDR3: CASSFTVYNEQFF. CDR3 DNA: TGTGCCAGCAGTTTTACCGTGTACAATGAGCAGTTCTTC.